The T cell receptor (beta chain) under discussion was sequenced for a study of Graves' ophthalmopathy and Graves' hyperthyroidism. Losses at the gene ends were 10 bases for V and 4 bases for J; bases not matched to a gene: 10. This CDR3 spans 14 amino acids. Germline-derived CDR1 and CDR2 are ENHRY and SYGVKD. Amplification of the TCR beta CDR3 regions used RNA transcripts (as template). In the first round, RT-PCR was carried out with HTBI primers, and a multiplex PCR formed the second round. TCRdb fed the multiplex PCR reads into MiXCR, producing one record per CDR3 protein. In the table there are a few hundred thousand distinct CDR3 sequences, 17% of which are singletons. Moderate-to-severe activity, CAS ≥3, NOSPECS ≥4 and a duration under 3 months were seen in donors with ophthalmopathy. Patients were left out if they had other autoimmune diseases, uncontrolled infections, pregnancy or lactation. Symptoms, serum thyroxine and TRAb, thyroid ultrasound, and orbital computed tomography formed the diagnostic basis. Fresh peripheral blood, about 10 ml, was the PBMC source.

This clonotype was seen many times. The gene calls are TRBV10-3 and TRBJ2-5; 9 bases are a match to TRBD1. The sequencing input was peripheral blood. This sequence was found in an adult man with Graves' ophthalmopathy. The CDR3 DNA reads as TGTGCCACTGAAGGACAGGGGAGGGGAGAGACCCAGTACTTC. Translating it yields CATEGQGRGETQYF.